The text below deals with one TCR beta chain. Its antigen is currently unknown. The sequencing template was cDNA reverse transcribed from extracted RNA. Measured with immunoSEQ multiplex PCR; TCRdb has only the in-frame clones, and not every one. The sample has roughly 250,000 clones; about 68% are singletons. These data come from a study of CD8+ T cells in alopecia areata. Study as a whole: Tofacitinib administration to treated patients was oral, at 5 to 10 mg twice daily. Once tofacitinib had been taken for 6 to 18 months, 6 months off drug followed.

Study observations and caveats: Scalp sequencing captures resident alphabeta T cells of normal skin too.

From alopecia areata patients, lesional scalp punch biopsies and peripheral blood were collected. With V trimmed by 3 bases and J by 2 bases, 3 bases remained unmatched. CDR1 and CDR2 from the germline V gene are SGHTA and FQGNSA. The CDR3 consists of 15 residues. V usage is TRBV7-2 and J usage is TRBJ2-1; TRBD1 agrees at 8 bases. The sequence derives from a human donor with alopecia areata. The source was CD4+ T cells sorted from blood, collected at week 0. The CDR3 region is CASSFRDRTYNEQFF. As DNA, the CDR3 is TGTGCCAGCAGCTTCCGGGACAGGACCTACAATGAGCAGTTCTTC.